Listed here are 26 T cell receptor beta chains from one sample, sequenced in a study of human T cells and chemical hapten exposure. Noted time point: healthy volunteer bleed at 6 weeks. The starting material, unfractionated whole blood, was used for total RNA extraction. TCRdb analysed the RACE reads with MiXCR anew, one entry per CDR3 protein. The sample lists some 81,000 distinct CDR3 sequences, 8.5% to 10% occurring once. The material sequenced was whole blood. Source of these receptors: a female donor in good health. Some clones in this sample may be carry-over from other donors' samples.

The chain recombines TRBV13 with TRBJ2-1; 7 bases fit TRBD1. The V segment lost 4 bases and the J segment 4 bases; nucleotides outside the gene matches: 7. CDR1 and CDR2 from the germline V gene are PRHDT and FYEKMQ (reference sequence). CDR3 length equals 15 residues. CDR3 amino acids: CASSSGQTLYNEQFF. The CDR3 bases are TGTGCCAGCAGCTCGGGACAGACTTTATACAATGAGCAGTTCTTC.

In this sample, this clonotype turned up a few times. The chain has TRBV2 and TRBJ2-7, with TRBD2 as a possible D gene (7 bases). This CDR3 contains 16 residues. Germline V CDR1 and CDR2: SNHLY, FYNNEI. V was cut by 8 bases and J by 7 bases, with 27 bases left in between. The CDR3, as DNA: TGTGCCAGCTTACTCACCGGGGGACGGGGGGCTGGGGAGCAGTACTTC. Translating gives CASLLTGGRGAGEQYF.

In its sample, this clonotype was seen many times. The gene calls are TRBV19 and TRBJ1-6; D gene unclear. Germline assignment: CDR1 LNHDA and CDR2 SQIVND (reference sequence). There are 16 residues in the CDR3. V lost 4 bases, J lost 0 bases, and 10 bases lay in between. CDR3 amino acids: CASSTRPNSYNSPLHF. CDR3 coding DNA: TGTGCCAGTAGTACCCGTCCGAACTCCTATAATTCACCCCTCCACTTT.

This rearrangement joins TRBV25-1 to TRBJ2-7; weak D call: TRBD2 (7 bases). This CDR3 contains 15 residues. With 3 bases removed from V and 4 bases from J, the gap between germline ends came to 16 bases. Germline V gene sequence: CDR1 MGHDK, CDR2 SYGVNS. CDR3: CASSDSGGLGYEQYF. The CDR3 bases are TGTGCCAGCAGTGATTCCGGGGGGCTAGGGTACGAGCAGTACTTC.

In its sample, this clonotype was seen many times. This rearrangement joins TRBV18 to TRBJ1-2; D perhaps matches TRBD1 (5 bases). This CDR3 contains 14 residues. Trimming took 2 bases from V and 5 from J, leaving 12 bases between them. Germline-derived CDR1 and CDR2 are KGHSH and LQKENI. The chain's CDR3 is CASSPDRVSYGYTF. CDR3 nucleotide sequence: TGTGCCAGCTCACCAGACAGAGTCAGTTATGGCTACACCTTC.

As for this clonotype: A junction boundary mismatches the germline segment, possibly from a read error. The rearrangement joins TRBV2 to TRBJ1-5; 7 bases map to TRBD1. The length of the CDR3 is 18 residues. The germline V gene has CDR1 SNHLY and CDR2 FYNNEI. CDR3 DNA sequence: TGTGCCAGCAGTCCCTCCGGGACAGAAAAGTACGAAAATCCGCCCCAGCATTTT. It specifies CASSPSGTEKYENPPQHF. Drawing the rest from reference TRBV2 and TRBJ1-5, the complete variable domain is EPEVTQTPSHQVTQMGQEVILRCVPISNHLYFYWYRQILGQKVEFLVSFYNNEISEKSEIFDDQFSVERPDGSNFTLKIRSTKLEDSAMYFCASSPSGTEKYENPPQHFGDGTRLSIL.

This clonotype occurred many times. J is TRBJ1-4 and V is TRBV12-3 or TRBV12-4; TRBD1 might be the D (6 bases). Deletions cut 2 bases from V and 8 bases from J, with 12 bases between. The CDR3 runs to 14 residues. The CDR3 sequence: CASSLYRDGEKLFF. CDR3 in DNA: TGTGCCAGCAGTTTATACAGGGATGGCGAAAAACTGTTTTTT.

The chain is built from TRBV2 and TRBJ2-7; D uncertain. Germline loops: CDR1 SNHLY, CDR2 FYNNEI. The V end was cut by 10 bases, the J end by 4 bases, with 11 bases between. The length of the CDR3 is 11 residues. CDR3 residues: CATWTDYEQYF. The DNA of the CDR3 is TGTGCCACCTGGACGGATTACGAGCAGTACTTC.

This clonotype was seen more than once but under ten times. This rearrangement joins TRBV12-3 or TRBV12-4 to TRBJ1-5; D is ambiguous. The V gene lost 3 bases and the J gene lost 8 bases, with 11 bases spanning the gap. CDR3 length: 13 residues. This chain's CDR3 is CASSLFSGEPQHF. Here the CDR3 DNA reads TGTGCCAGCAGTTTGTTCTCCGGGGAGCCCCAGCATTTT.

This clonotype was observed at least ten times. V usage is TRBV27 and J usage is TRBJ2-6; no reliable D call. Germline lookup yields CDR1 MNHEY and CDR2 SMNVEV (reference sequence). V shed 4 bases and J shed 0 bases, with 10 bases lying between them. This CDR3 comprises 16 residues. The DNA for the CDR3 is TGTGCCAGCAGTTGGTCGGGCGCCTCTGGGGCCAACGTCCTGACTTTC. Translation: CASSWSGASGANVLTF.

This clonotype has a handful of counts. CDR3 in amino acids: CASSYLSGNQPQHF. As DNA, the CDR3 is TGTGCCAGCAGTTACCTTTCGGGAAATCAGCCCCAGCATTTT. This sequence joins TRBV6-2 or TRBV6-3 and TRBJ1-5, with D unclear. The CDR3 spans 14 residues. Germline V gene sequence: CDR1 MNHEY, CDR2 SVGEGT. The V and J ends lost 2 bases and 4 bases respectively, with 9 bases between them.

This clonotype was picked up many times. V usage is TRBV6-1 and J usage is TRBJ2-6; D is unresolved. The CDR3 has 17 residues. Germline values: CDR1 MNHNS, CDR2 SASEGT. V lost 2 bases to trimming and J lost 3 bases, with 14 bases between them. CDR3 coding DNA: TGTGCCAGCAGTGAATTTGGCGGCGTCATTGGGGCCAACGTCCTGACTTTC. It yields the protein CASSEFGGVIGANVLTF.

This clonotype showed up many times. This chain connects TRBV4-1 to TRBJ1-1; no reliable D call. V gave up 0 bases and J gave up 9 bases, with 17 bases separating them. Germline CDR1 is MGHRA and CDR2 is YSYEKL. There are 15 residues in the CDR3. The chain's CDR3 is CASSQDRRGSEKAFF. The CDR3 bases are TGCGCCAGCAGCCAAGATCGGCGGGGATCGGAGAAAGCTTTCTTT.

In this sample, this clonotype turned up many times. The CDR3 is CASSSLGTDYSNQPQHF. The CDR3 DNA reads as TGTGCCAGCAGTTCCCTTGGGACAGACTATAGCAATCAGCCCCAGCATTTT. V usage is TRBV12-3 or TRBV12-4 and J usage is TRBJ1-5; 7 nucleotides agree with TRBD1. V trimming: 4 bases; J trimming: 0 bases; junction bases outside the gene matches: 9. This CDR3 spans 17 amino acids.

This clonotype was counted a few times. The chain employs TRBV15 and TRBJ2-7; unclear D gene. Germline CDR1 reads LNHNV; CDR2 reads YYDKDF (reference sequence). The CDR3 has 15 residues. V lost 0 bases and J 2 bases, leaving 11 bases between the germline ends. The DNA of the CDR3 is TGTGCCACCAGCAGAGATTCCGAGAACACCTACGAGCAGTACTTC. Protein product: CATSRDSENTYEQYF.

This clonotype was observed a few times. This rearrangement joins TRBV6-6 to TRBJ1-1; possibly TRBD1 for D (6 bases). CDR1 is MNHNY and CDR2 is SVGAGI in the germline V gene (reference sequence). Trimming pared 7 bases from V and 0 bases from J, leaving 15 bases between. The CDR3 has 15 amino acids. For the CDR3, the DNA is TGTGCCAGCAAGGGGGGGGAAGTCCTGAACACTGAAGCTTTCTTT. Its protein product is CASKGGEVLNTEAFF.

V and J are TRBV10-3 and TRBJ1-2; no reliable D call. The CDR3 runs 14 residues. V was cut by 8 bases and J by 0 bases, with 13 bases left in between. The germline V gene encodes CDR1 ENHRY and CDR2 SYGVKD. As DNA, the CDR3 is TGTGCCATCGGTGGGCAGGCCTCTAACTATGGCTACACCTTC. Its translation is CAIGGQASNYGYTF.

CDR3 loop: CAISAPEKQGLFPDTQYF. The CDR3 DNA sequence: TGTGCCATCTCCGCCCCAGAGAAGCAGGGCCTATTCCCAGATACGCAGTATTTT. The chain joins TRBV10-3 to TRBJ2-3; possible D gene TRBD1, 5 bases. This CDR3 is 18 amino acids long. CDR1 is ENHRY and CDR2 is SYGVKD in the germline V gene. Trimming stripped 8 bases from V and 4 bases from J, with 28 bases between.

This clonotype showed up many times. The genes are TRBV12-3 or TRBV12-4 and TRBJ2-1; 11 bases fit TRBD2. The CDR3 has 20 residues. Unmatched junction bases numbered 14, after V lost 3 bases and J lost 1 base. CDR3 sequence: CASSFILTSGARRSYNEQFF. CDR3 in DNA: TGTGCCAGCAGTTTCATCTTGACTAGCGGGGCTCGTCGGTCCTACAATGAGCAGTTCTTC.

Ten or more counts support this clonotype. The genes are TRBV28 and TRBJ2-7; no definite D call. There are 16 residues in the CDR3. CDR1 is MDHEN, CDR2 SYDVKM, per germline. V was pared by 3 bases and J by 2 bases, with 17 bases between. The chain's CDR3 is CASSFEMSLLTYEQYF. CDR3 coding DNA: TGTGCCAGCAGTTTTGAGATGTCCCTTCTTACCTACGAGCAGTACTTC.

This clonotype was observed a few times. Here the CDR3 DNA reads TGTGCCAGCAGTGAAAATCCCATCGGGACTGAAGCTTTCTTT. Translating gives CASSENPIGTEAFF. The chain has TRBV2 and TRBJ1-1; D not certain. Trimming cost V 2 bases and J 5 bases, with 12 bases left between them. The CDR3 extends over 14 amino acids. Germline lookup yields CDR1 SNHLY and CDR2 FYNNEI.

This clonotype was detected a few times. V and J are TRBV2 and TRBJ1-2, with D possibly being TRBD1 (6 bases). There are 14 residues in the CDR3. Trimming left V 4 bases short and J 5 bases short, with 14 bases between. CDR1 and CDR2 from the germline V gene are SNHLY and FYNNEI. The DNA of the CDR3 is TGTGCCAGCAGTGGGCAACAGGGCGAATATGGCTACACCTTC. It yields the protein CASSGQQGEYGYTF.

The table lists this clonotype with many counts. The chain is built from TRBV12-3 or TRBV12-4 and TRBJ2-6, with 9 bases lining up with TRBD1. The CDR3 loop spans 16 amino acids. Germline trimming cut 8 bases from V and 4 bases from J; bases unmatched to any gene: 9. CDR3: CASARTGDWGANVLTF. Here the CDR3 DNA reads TGTGCCAGCGCCAGGACAGGGGACTGGGGGGCCAACGTCCTGACTTTC.

The CDR3 spells CASSARGGSYTF. CDR3 DNA: TGTGCCAGCAGCGCCCGCGGGGGGAGCTACACCTTC. The gene calls are TRBV9 and TRBJ1-2; the D gene is possibly TRBD1 (5 bases). The CDR3 spans 12 residues. Germline CDR1 reads SGDLS; CDR2 reads YYNGEE. Trimming took 3 bases from V and 9 from J, leaving 12 bases between them.

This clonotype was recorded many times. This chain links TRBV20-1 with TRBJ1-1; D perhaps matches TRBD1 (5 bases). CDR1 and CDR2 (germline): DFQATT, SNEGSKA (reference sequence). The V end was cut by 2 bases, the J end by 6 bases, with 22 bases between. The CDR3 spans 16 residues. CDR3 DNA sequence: TGCAGTGCTAGAATGTGGGGGGAGGAACGAGCGGCTGAAGCTTTCTTT. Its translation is CSARMWGEERAAEAFF.

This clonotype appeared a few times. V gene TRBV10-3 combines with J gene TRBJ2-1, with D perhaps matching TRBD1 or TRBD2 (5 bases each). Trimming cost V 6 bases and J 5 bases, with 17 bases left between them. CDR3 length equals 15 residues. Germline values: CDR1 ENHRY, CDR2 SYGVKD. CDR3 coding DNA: TGTGCCATCAGGGAGATCCGGGGCAACAACAATGAGCAGTTCTTC. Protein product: CAIREIRGNNNEQFF.